The 20 T cell receptor beta chains presented below share a single source sample, sequenced in a study of shared clonotypes between healthy human individuals. Profiled with immunoSEQ multiplex PCR; TCRdb holds only in-frame clones, not every one. The sample includes 100,000 or so clones, less than 60% seen only once; the top ten take over 13%. The specimen was PBMCs. These TCRs come from a middle-aged woman in good health. Some clones in this sample may be carry-over from other donors' samples.

The V and J genes are TRBV30 and TRBJ2-7; D might be TRBD2 (6 bases). The CDR3 runs 14 residues. The V gene's germline CDR1 is GTSNPN and CDR2 SVGIG (reference sequence). V lost 8 bases and J lost 3, with 20 bases in between. The DNA for the CDR3 is TGTGCCACCACCCGGGACTTCCTTTACTACGAGCAGTACTTC. This gives the protein CATTRDFLYYEQYF.

This clone appeared once. The V and J genes are TRBV6-1 and TRBJ2-7, with D possibly called TRBD1 or TRBD2 (5 bases each). Germline V lookup: CDR1 MNHNS, CDR2 SASEGT. There are 14 residues in the CDR3. V was cut by 6 bases and J by 6 bases, with 18 bases left in between. CDR3 DNA: TGTGCCAGCAGCGCCGGGACCCCTGCCTCCGAGCAGTACTTC. This encodes CASSAGTPASEQYF.

This sequence joins TRBV11-3 and TRBJ2-7; no clear D. This CDR3 comprises 13 residues. The germline V and J ends were trimmed by 5 bases and 11 bases, with 19 bases remaining between them. Germline V gene lookup returns CDR1 SGHNT and CDR2 YENEEA. The CDR3 DNA sequence: TGTGCCAGCAGCCAAGGCCCCCGAGAAAGGGAGTACTTC. Protein: CASSQGPREREYF.

The CDR3 loop reads CASSLDRGAYNEQFF. The CDR3 nucleotides read TGTGCCAGCAGTCTCGATCGGGGAGCTTACAATGAGCAGTTCTTC. The J gene is TRBJ2-1, the V gene TRBV6-4, with a tentative D call TRBD2 (5 bases). V was clipped by 5 bases and J by 4 bases, with 15 bases between them. Germline V gene data show CDR1 as MRHNA and CDR2 as SNTAGT. The CDR3 sequence is 15 residues long.

This clone was seen a few times. The chain is built from TRBV28 and TRBJ2-1; 7 positions match TRBD1. The CDR3 totals 17 residues. V lost 3 bases, J lost 2 bases, and 10 bases stayed unmatched. Germline V gene data show CDR1 as MDHEN and CDR2 as SYDVKM. DNA for the CDR3: TGTGCCAGCAGTTTTGGGACAGCAGGGGACCCCTACAATGAGCAGTTCTTC. Its protein is CASSFGTAGDPYNEQFF. Full variable domain (rest looked up from reference TRBV28 and TRBJ2-1): DVKVTQSSRYLVKRTGEKVFLECVQDMDHENMFWYRQDPGLGLRLIYFSYDVKMKEKGDIPEGYSVSREKKERFSLILESASTNQTSMYLCASSFGTAGDPYNEQFFGPGTRLTVL.

The rearrangement links TRBV5-4 to TRBJ2-2; 7 bases are shared with TRBD1. The J segment lost 6 bases and the V segment lost 4 bases, leaving 6 bases of the junction unmatched. The germline gives CDR1 SGHNT, CDR2 YYREEE (reference sequence). The CDR3 sequence is 14 residues long. DNA for the CDR3: TGTGCCAGCAGCCCGGGACAGTGGGCCGGGGAGCTGTTTTTT. Protein product: CASSPGQWAGELFF.

V gene TRBV4-1 combines with J gene TRBJ2-1, with 14 bases aligning to TRBD2. Trimming took 2 bases from V and 5 from J; bases not matched to a gene: 17. Germline-derived CDR1 and CDR2 are MGHRA and YSYEKL. The CDR3 sequence is 21 residues long. The chain's CDR3 is CASSQHRGTSGSGLFHNEQFF. The CDR3 coding sequence is TGCGCCAGCAGCCAACACAGGGGGACTAGCGGGAGTGGTCTCTTTCACAATGAGCAGTTCTTC.

J is TRBJ2-2 and V is TRBV6-5, with D unresolved. V lost 2 bases and J lost 2, with 6 bases in between. Germline CDR1 is MNHEY and CDR2 is SVGAGI. The CDR3 runs 14 residues. The CDR3 here is CASSYVSNTGELFF. CDR3 DNA sequence: TGTGCCAGCAGTTACGTTTCAAACACCGGGGAGCTGTTTTTT.

In regard to this clone: Just one base apart from a much larger clone, this may be a read error. The rearrangement uses TRBV27 and TRBJ2-2, with D possibly being TRBD2 (5 bases). The germline CDR1 and CDR2 sequences are MNHEY and SMNVEV (reference sequence). CDR3 length equals 16 residues. CDR3 sequence reads: CASSLSRTGNIGELFF. In DNA form, the CDR3 reads TGTGCCAGCAGTTTGTCCCGGACGGGGAACATCGGGGAGCTGTTTTTT.

V and J are TRBV19 and TRBJ1-5; 8 nucleotides agree with TRBD1. The ends lost 0 bases at V and 5 bases at J; junction bases unmatched: 9. The CDR3 is 17 amino acids. CDR1 is LNHDA, CDR2 SQIVND, per germline (reference sequence). In nucleotides, the CDR3 is TGTGCCAGTAGTATAGATAGCCGGACAGGGTTGGATCAGCCCCAGCATTTT. The encoded protein is CASSIDSRTGLDQPQHF. Based on the CDR3 plus reference TRBV19 and TRBJ1-5, the full variable domain is DGGITQSPKYLFRKEGQNVTLSCEQNLNHDAMYWYRQDPGQGLRLIYYSQIVNDFQKGDIAEGYSVSREKKESFPLTVTSAQKNPTAFYLCASSIDSRTGLDQPQHFGDGTRLSIL.

The CDR3 bases are TGTGCCAGCAGCCCTCCGACAGATACGCAGTATTTT. Translating it yields CASSPPTDTQYF. The chain joins TRBV7-2 to TRBJ2-3; D uncertain. This CDR3 is built from 12 residues. Trimming shortened V by 5 bases and J by 3 bases, and 6 bases separated the two germline ends. CDR1 and CDR2 from the germline V gene are SGHTA and FQGNSA.

This clone occurred once. The J gene is TRBJ2-1, the V gene TRBV7-9; 13 bases align to TRBD2. Unmatched junction bases numbered 4, after V lost 4 bases and J lost 7 bases. This CDR3 contains 15 residues. The germline gives CDR1 SEHNR, CDR2 FQNEAQ (reference sequence). CDR3 DNA sequence: TGTGCCAGCAGCTCACTAGCGGGAGGGCCGAATGAGCAGTTCTTC. Residues: CASSSLAGGPNEQFF.

The J gene is TRBJ2-1, the V gene TRBV5-1; 10 bases are shared with TRBD2. The CDR3 totals 15 residues. Germline lookup yields CDR1 SGHRS and CDR2 YFSETQ. Trimming at V came to 4 bases and at J to 5 bases, leaving 6 bases not matched to a gene. The CDR3 region has the DNA TGCGCCAGCAGCGTACTAGCGGGAAAAGACAATGAGCAGTTCTTC. Protein product: CASSVLAGKDNEQFF. The full variable domain, in which reference TRBV5-1 and TRBJ2-1 provide the parts outside the CDR3, is KAGVTQTPRYLIKTRGQQVTLSCSPISGHRSVSWYQQTPGQGLQFLFEYFSETQRNKGNFPGRFSGRQFSNSRSEMNVSTLELGDSALYLCASSVLAGKDNEQFFGPGTRLTVL.

The J gene is TRBJ1-2, the V gene TRBV9, with TRBD1 matching 9 bases. The germline V gene encodes CDR1 SGDLS and CDR2 YYNGEE. This CDR3 comprises 15 residues. V gave up 0 bases and J gave up 4 bases; unmatched junction bases: 4. Written as DNA, the CDR3 is TGTGCCAGCAGCGTAGACGGACAGGGGCCCTATGGCTACACCTTC. Its protein product is CASSVDGQGPYGYTF.

The chain uses TRBV30 and TRBJ1-2; perhaps TRBD1 as D (6 bases). Germline V gene lookup returns CDR1 GTSNPN and CDR2 SVGIG (reference sequence). The V end was cut by 3 bases, the J end by 6 bases, with 14 bases between. The CDR3 sequence is 13 residues long. In DNA form, the CDR3 reads TGTGCCTGGAGCCCCACGGGGGCGGATGGCTACACCTTC. This gives the protein CAWSPTGADGYTF.

This clone was observed many times. The chain recombines TRBV2 with TRBJ1-4, with 10 bases lining up with TRBD1. Germline CDR1 SNHLY, CDR2 FYNNEI. The CDR3 sequence is 15 residues long. The junction had 2 bases not matched to a gene; V was cut back by 1 base and J by 6 bases. Written as DNA, the CDR3 is TGTGCCAGCAGTGAAGAGGGGACAGGGGATGAAAAACTGTTTTTT. Amino acid sequence: CASSEEGTGDEKLFF.

This chain uses TRBV6-1 with TRBJ2-2; D assignment may be TRBD1 or TRBD2 (5 bases each). V dropped 2 bases and J dropped 7 bases, with 14 bases sitting between them. The V gene's germline CDR1 is MNHNS and CDR2 SASEGT. The CDR3 is 15 residues long. The DNA of the CDR3 is TGTGCCAGCAGTGAACGCGTGGGGGTCGACGGGGAGCTGTTTTTT. Protein product: CASSERVGVDGELFF.

This clone was counted between two and nine times. The gene calls are TRBV29-1 and TRBJ2-7, with D unresolved. V gave up 0 bases and J gave up 5 bases, with 5 bases separating them. The V gene's germline CDR1 is SQVTM and CDR2 ANQGSEA. The CDR3 has 11 amino acids. CDR3 protein: CSVEDLHEQYF. The CDR3 DNA reads TGCAGCGTTGAAGATCTTCACGAGCAGTACTTC.

In its sample, this clone was seen many times. The chain uses TRBV30 and TRBJ2-1; a possible D gene is TRBD2 (6 bases). This CDR3 comprises 15 residues. Germline CDR1 GTSNPN, CDR2 SVGIG (reference sequence). V was cut by 7 bases and J by 5 bases, with 21 bases left in between. In DNA form, the CDR3 reads TGTGCCTCCACCGTGAACGGCGGGATCAACAATGAGCAGTTCTTC. Translating it yields CASTVNGGINNEQFF. The full variable domain, its missing parts supplied by reference TRBV30 and TRBJ2-1, is SQTIHQWPATLVQPVGSPLSLECTVEGTSNPNLYWYRQAAGRGLQLLFYSVGIGQISSEVPQNLSASRPQDRQFILSSKKLLLSDSGFYLCASTVNGGINNEQFFGPGTRLTVL.

This clone was seen only a few times. V usage is TRBV7-2 and J usage is TRBJ2-5, with TRBD2 matching over 8 bases. CDR1 and CDR2 from the germline V gene are SGHTA and FQGNSA. V shed 5 bases, J shed 3 bases, and the junction held 8 bases outside the gene matches. This CDR3 comprises 15 residues. CDR3: CASSRSGLAEETQYF. CDR3 nucleotides: TGTGCCAGCAGCCGGTCTGGACTAGCCGAAGAGACCCAGTACTTC.